This T cell receptor beta chain was recorded in a study of control samples from healthy donors and cancer patients. Assay used: immunoSEQ multiplex PCR; TCRdb lists only in-frame clones, some missing. The profile shows 65,000 to 95,000 clones, about 89% of them singletons. The CDR3 contains 12 residues. The germline V gene encodes CDR1 LNHNV and CDR2 YYDKDF (reference sequence). The V and J ends lost 5 bases and 4 bases respectively, with 6 bases between them. This receptor was identified in a man aged 50 or older in good health. This chain joins TRBV15 and TRBJ1-5; D ambiguous. The sequencing sample was made of blood. CDR3 amino acids: CATSRTNQPQHF. CDR3 DNA: TGTGCCACCAGCCGCACGAATCAGCCCCAGCATTTT.